The T cell receptor (beta chain) under discussion was sequenced for a study of blood T cell repertoires in COVID-19. Study details: The United States, Italy and Spain provided the acute and convalescent COVID-19 samples.

Generated by immunoSEQ multiplex PCR, the TCRdb table keeps only in-frame clones and is missing some. The sample includes about 15,000 clones, 70% to 90% of them seen just once. This clone was seen a few times. Germline CDR1 is SGHAT and CDR2 is FQNNGV. V gave up 2 bases and J gave up 3 bases; unmatched junction bases: 15. The CDR3 contains 18 residues. The V call is TRBV11-2, the J call TRBJ2-7, with 8 bases aligning to TRBD2. The specimen sequenced was peripheral blood. This sequence originates from an older man in a cohort sampled during active COVID-19. The CDR3 loop is CASSLTPPGGSGSYEQYF. The CDR3 DNA reads as TGTGCCAGCAGCTTAACCCCCCCAGGAGGGAGCGGGAGCTACGAGCAGTACTTC.